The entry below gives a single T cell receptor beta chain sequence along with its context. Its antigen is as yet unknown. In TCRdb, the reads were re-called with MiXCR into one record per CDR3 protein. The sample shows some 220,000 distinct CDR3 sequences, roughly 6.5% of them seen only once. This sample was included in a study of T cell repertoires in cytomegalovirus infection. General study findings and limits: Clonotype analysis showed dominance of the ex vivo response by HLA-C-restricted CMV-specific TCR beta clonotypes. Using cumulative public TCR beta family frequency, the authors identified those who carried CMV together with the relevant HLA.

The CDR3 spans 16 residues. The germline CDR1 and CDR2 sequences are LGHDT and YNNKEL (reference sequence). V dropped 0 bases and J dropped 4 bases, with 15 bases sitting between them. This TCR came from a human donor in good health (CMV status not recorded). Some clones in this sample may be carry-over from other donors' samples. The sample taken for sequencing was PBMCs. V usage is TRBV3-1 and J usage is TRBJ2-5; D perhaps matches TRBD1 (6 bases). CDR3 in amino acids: CASSQDQQGQGETQYF. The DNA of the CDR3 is TGTGCCAGCAGCCAAGATCAGCAGGGGCAGGGAGAGACCCAGTACTTC.